The sequence of this T cell receptor beta chain was determined in a study of identical twins. The study's findings and limits: Within cord blood, abundant beta clonotypes carried fewer insertions, but memory repertoires showed no such trend.

This clonotype was recorded a few times. What it recognizes is unknown. Via MiXCR, TCRdb re-called the 5' RACE reads, giving one row per CDR3 protein. The table includes hundreds of thousands of distinct CDR3 sequences, about a fifth detected once. Germline CDR1 and CDR2: ENHRY and SYGVKD. The V end was cut by 3 bases, the J end by 10 bases, with 9 bases between. The length of the CDR3 is 11 residues. The same sample was also used in a study of yellow fever vaccine responses in identical twins.

The clonotype originates from a woman between 18 and 30 years old in good health. Sequencing was performed on CD4+ T cells sorted from blood. The J gene is TRBJ1-2, the V gene TRBV10-3; D gene uncertain. The CDR3 nucleotides read TGTGCCATCAGTGACCCCGGGCACTACACCTTC. Its protein product is CAISDPGHYTF.